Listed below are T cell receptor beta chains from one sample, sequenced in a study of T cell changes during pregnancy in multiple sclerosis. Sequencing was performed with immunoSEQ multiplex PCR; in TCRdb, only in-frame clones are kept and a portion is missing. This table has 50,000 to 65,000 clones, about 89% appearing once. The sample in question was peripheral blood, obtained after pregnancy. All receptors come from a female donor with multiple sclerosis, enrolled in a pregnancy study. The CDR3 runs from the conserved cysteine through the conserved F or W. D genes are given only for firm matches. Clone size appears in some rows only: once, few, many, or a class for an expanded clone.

cdr3_aa: CASSWDYLSTGELFF
cdr3_nt: TGCGCCAGCAGCTGGGACTACCTCTCCACCGGGGAGCTGTTTTTT
d_call: TRBD2
cdr3_length: 15
clone_size: -
v_call: TRBV5-1
j_call: TRBJ2-2

cdr3_aa: CASSQGLDLYEQYF
cdr3_nt: TGCGCCAGCAGCCAGGGACTAGACCTCTACGAGCAGTACTTC
d_call: TRBD2
cdr3_length: 14
clone_size: -
v_call: TRBV10-2
j_call: TRBJ2-7

cdr3_aa: CASSFPLGSGGYTF
cdr3_nt: TGTGCCAGCAGCTTCCCCTTGGGTTCGGGTGGCTACACCTTC
d_call: -
cdr3_length: 14
clone_size: -
v_call: TRBV7-2
j_call: TRBJ1-2

cdr3_aa: CASSERLLGQYSTDTQYF
cdr3_nt: TGTGCCAGCAGTGAGAGATTACTCGGACAGTATAGCACAGATACGCAGTATTTT
d_call: -
cdr3_length: 18
clone_size: -
v_call: TRBV6-1
j_call: TRBJ2-3

cdr3_aa: CASSVGQGVEVWDF
cdr3_nt: TGTGCCAGCAGCGTGGGACAGGGTGTTGAGGTTTGGGACTTC
d_call: TRBD1
cdr3_length: 14
clone_size: -
v_call: TRBV5-4
j_call: TRBJ2-4

cdr3_aa: CASSPRAGLDYEQYF
cdr3_nt: TGTGCCAGCAGCCCTCGGGCGGGCCTAGACTACGAGCAGTACTTC
d_call: -
cdr3_length: 15
clone_size: -
v_call: TRBV7-9
j_call: TRBJ2-7

cdr3_aa: CASSFTQGTYGYTF
cdr3_nt: TGTGCCAGCAGCTTCACCCAGGGGACCTATGGCTACACCTTC
d_call: -
cdr3_length: 14
clone_size: -
v_call: TRBV11-2
j_call: TRBJ1-2

cdr3_aa: CASITGVGTEAFF
cdr3_nt: TGTGCCAGCATAACAGGGGTGGGCACTGAAGCTTTCTTT
d_call: TRBD1
cdr3_length: 13
clone_size: -
v_call: TRBV2
j_call: TRBJ1-1

cdr3_aa: CASSERGRGETQYF
cdr3_nt: TGTGCCAGCAGTGAGCGGGGCCGGGGGGAGACCCAGTACTTC
d_call: TRBD2
cdr3_length: 14
clone_size: -
v_call: TRBV9
j_call: TRBJ2-5

cdr3_aa: CASSGQITGELFF
cdr3_nt: TGTGCCAGCAGCGGACAGATCACCGGGGAGCTGTTTTTT
d_call: -
cdr3_length: 13
clone_size: -
v_call: TRBV14
j_call: TRBJ2-2

cdr3_aa: CASSLSYSGFEAFF
cdr3_nt: TGTGCCAGCAGTTTAAGTTATTCGGGGTTTGAAGCTTTCTTT
d_call: -
cdr3_length: 14
clone_size: -
v_call: TRBV28
j_call: TRBJ1-1

cdr3_aa: CAWTLGQSEQFF
cdr3_nt: TGTGCCTGGACCTTGGGACAGTCTGAGCAGTTCTTC
d_call: TRBD1
cdr3_length: 12
clone_size: -
v_call: TRBV30
j_call: TRBJ2-1

cdr3_aa: CASSFPTQRTSGPTDTQYF
cdr3_nt: TGTGCCAGCAGCTTCCCAACCCAGCGGACTAGCGGGCCCACAGATACGCAGTATTTT
d_call: TRBD2
cdr3_length: 19
clone_size: -
v_call: TRBV7-8
j_call: TRBJ2-3

cdr3_aa: CASSRPGQGAYNEQFF
cdr3_nt: TGCGCCAGCAGCCGACCGGGACAGGGGGCCTACAATGAGCAGTTCTTC
d_call: TRBD1
cdr3_length: 16
clone_size: -
v_call: TRBV4-1
j_call: TRBJ2-1

cdr3_aa: CASNGGPSSYEQYF
cdr3_nt: TGTGCCAGCAACGGGGGGCCCAGCTCCTACGAGCAGTACTTC
d_call: -
cdr3_length: 14
clone_size: -
v_call: TRBV7-9
j_call: TRBJ2-7

cdr3_aa: CASSSLAGGSSYNEQFF
cdr3_nt: TGTGCCAGCAGTTCCCTAGCGGGGGGCAGCTCCTACAATGAGCAGTTCTTC
d_call: TRBD2
cdr3_length: 17
clone_size: -
v_call: TRBV28
j_call: TRBJ2-1

cdr3_aa: CASSLAGQISYNEQFF
cdr3_nt: TGTGCCAGCAGCTTGGCAGGACAGATTTCTTACAATGAGCAGTTCTTC
d_call: -
cdr3_length: 16
clone_size: -
v_call: TRBV5-5
j_call: TRBJ2-1

cdr3_aa: CASFQRGTEAFF
cdr3_nt: TGTGCCAGCTTCCAGCGGGGCACTGAAGCTTTCTTT
d_call: -
cdr3_length: 12
clone_size: -
v_call: TRBV5-5
j_call: TRBJ1-1

cdr3_aa: CASSILTGQAFF
cdr3_nt: TGTGCCAGTAGTATCTTGACAGGGCAAGCTTTCTTT
d_call: TRBD1
cdr3_length: 12
clone_size: -
v_call: TRBV19
j_call: TRBJ1-1

cdr3_aa: CASSQSPLWGTNTEAFF
cdr3_nt: TGCGCCAGCAGCCAATCCCCCCTGTGGGGCACGAACACTGAAGCTTTCTTT
d_call: -
cdr3_length: 17
clone_size: -
v_call: TRBV4-1
j_call: TRBJ1-1

cdr3_aa: CASSPRQGRETQYF
cdr3_nt: TGTGCCAGCAGCCCCAGACAGGGAAGAGAGACCCAGTACTTC
d_call: TRBD1
cdr3_length: 14
clone_size: -
v_call: TRBV7-2
j_call: TRBJ2-5

cdr3_aa: CASSPGQGDEQFF
cdr3_nt: TGTGCCAGCTCCCCAGGGCAGGGCGATGAGCAGTTCTTC
d_call: -
cdr3_length: 13
clone_size: -
v_call: TRBV18
j_call: TRBJ2-1

cdr3_aa: CASGLESGTDTQYF
cdr3_nt: TGTGCCAGCGGTCTAGAGAGTGGGACAGATACGCAGTATTTT
d_call: -
cdr3_length: 14
clone_size: -
v_call: TRBV9
j_call: TRBJ2-3

cdr3_aa: CASSPKSRAYYNEQFF
cdr3_nt: TGTGCCAGCAGCCCGAAATCCCGAGCTTACTACAATGAGCAGTTCTTC
d_call: -
cdr3_length: 16
clone_size: -
v_call: TRBV7-3
j_call: TRBJ2-1

cdr3_aa: CASSLSGANTGELFF
cdr3_nt: TGCGCCAGCAGCTTGTCCGGGGCGAACACCGGGGAGCTGTTTTTT
d_call: -
cdr3_length: 15
clone_size: -
v_call: TRBV5-1
j_call: TRBJ2-2

cdr3_aa: CASVSNGAGANVLTF
cdr3_nt: TGTGCCAGCGTTTCTAATGGTGCTGGGGCCAACGTCCTGACTTTC
d_call: -
cdr3_length: 15
clone_size: -
v_call: TRBV28
j_call: TRBJ2-6

cdr3_aa: CAWRRDAYTEAFF
cdr3_nt: TGTGCCTGGAGGCGGGACGCCTACACTGAAGCTTTCTTT
d_call: -
cdr3_length: 13
clone_size: -
v_call: TRBV30
j_call: TRBJ1-1

cdr3_aa: CASSWDFHYEQYF
cdr3_nt: TGTGCCAGCAGCTGGGACTTCCACTACGAGCAGTACTTC
d_call: -
cdr3_length: 13
clone_size: -
v_call: TRBV5-4
j_call: TRBJ2-7

cdr3_aa: CASSTVNTEAFF
cdr3_nt: TGTGCCAGCAGCACGGTAAACACTGAAGCTTTCTTT
d_call: -
cdr3_length: 12
clone_size: -
v_call: TRBV6-1
j_call: TRBJ1-1

cdr3_aa: CASSPQGAYNEQFF
cdr3_nt: TGCGCCAGCAGTCCCCAGGGGGCCTACAATGAGCAGTTCTTC
d_call: TRBD1
cdr3_length: 14
clone_size: -
v_call: TRBV5-1
j_call: TRBJ2-1

cdr3_aa: CASGGEGSSAGELFF
cdr3_nt: TGTGCCAGCGGGGGGGAAGGTTCGAGTGCCGGGGAGCTGTTTTTT
d_call: TRBD2
cdr3_length: 15
clone_size: -
v_call: TRBV19
j_call: TRBJ2-2

cdr3_aa: CAISADGDTNQPQHF
cdr3_nt: TGTGCCATCAGTGCGGACGGGGATACCAATCAGCCCCAGCATTTT
d_call: -
cdr3_length: 15
clone_size: -
v_call: TRBV10-3
j_call: TRBJ1-5

cdr3_aa: CASSQEENSNQPQHF
cdr3_nt: TGCGCCAGCAGCCAAGAGGAGAATAGCAATCAGCCCCAGCATTTT
d_call: -
cdr3_length: 15
clone_size: once
v_call: TRBV4-1
j_call: TRBJ1-5

cdr3_aa: CASSLEGVCNNEQFF
cdr3_nt: TGTGCCAGCAGCCTCGAGGGGGTTTGCAACAATGAGCAGTTCTTC
d_call: -
cdr3_length: 15
clone_size: -
v_call: TRBV21-1
j_call: TRBJ2-1

cdr3_aa: CASSSTTTGTEAFF
cdr3_nt: TGTGCCAGCAGTTCAACCACGACAGGCACTGAAGCTTTCTTT
d_call: -
cdr3_length: 14
clone_size: -
v_call: TRBV28
j_call: TRBJ1-1

cdr3_aa: CASREGTGTDSTNEKLFF
cdr3_nt: TGCGCCAGCAGAGAAGGGACCGGGACAGACTCAACTAATGAAAAACTGTTTTTT
d_call: TRBD1
cdr3_length: 18
clone_size: -
v_call: TRBV5-1
j_call: TRBJ1-4

cdr3_aa: CASRAQGAGFNEKLFF
cdr3_nt: TGCGCCAGCAGGGCGCAGGGGGCAGGTTTTAATGAAAAACTGTTTTTT
d_call: TRBD1
cdr3_length: 16
clone_size: -
v_call: TRBV4-1
j_call: TRBJ1-4

cdr3_aa: CASRGRVSTDTQYF
cdr3_nt: TGTGCCAGCAGGGGGAGGGTCAGCACAGATACGCAGTATTTT
d_call: TRBD2
cdr3_length: 14
clone_size: -
v_call: TRBV7-2
j_call: TRBJ2-3

cdr3_aa: CASSLDVRDEQYF
cdr3_nt: TGTGCCAGCAGCTTGGACGTACGGGACGAGCAGTACTTC
d_call: -
cdr3_length: 13
clone_size: -
v_call: TRBV5-4
j_call: TRBJ2-7

cdr3_aa: CASSQDPYGQGGQPQHF
cdr3_nt: TGCGCCAGCAGCCAAGATCCCTACGGGCAGGGAGGACAGCCCCAGCATTTT
d_call: -
cdr3_length: 17
clone_size: -
v_call: TRBV4-3
j_call: TRBJ1-5